This passage covers 5 T cell receptor beta chains from one sample sequenced in a study of blood T cell repertoires in COVID-19. Sequenced by immunoSEQ multiplex PCR; TCRdb stores in-frame clones only, minus some. The sample has 70,000 or so clones, 70% to 75% seen once. Sequenced input: peripheral blood. These receptors were collected from a man in his 70s with acute or convalescent COVID-19.

This chain connects TRBV19 to TRBJ2-3; 8 nucleotides line up with TRBD1. J gave up 3 bases and V 3 bases, and 2 bases lay outside the gene matches. Germline lookup yields CDR1 LNHDA and CDR2 SQIVND (reference sequence). This CDR3 is 14 amino acids long. CDR3 residues: CASSIRQGTDTQYF. The CDR3 DNA is TGTGCCAGTAGTATCCGACAGGGGACAGATACGCAGTATTTT.

With respect to this clone: The sample contains more than one DNA sequence encoding this CDR3. The V and J genes are TRBV21-1 and TRBJ1-2; the D call of TRBD1 is as the table states it, not checked on the DNA. TRBV21-1 is given as a pseudogene. The CDR3 length is 16 residues. CDR3 nucleotide sequence: TGTGCCAGCAGCAATTTGGGGGACAGTCCCTTAAGAGGCTACACCTTC. Translation gives CASSNLGDSPLRGYTF.

The chain employs TRBV29-1 and TRBJ2-7, with 7 bases lining up with TRBD2. There are 15 residues in the CDR3. Losses at the gene ends were 5 bases for V and 2 bases for J; bases not matched to a gene: 12. Germline V gives CDR1 SQVTM, CDR2 ANQGSEA. This CDR3 is CSVLLSGRAPYEQYF. As DNA, the CDR3 is TGCAGCGTTCTCCTTTCGGGGAGGGCCCCCTACGAGCAGTACTTC.

The rearrangement joins TRBV3-1 (or the pseudogene TRBV3-2) to TRBJ2-7; 16 bases align to TRBD2. V shed 3 bases and J 6 bases; nucleotides not matched to a gene: 5. The CDR3 sequence is 16 residues long. Germline V CDR1 and CDR2: LGHDT, YNNKEL (reference sequence). The CDR3 DNA follows: TGTGCCAGCAGCCACGGGACTAGCGGGAGGGCCGGCGAGCAGTACTTC. This translates into CASSHGTSGRAGEQYF.

This clone has only a few counts. The chain recombines TRBV6-2 or TRBV6-3 with TRBJ1-2; maybe TRBD1 (6 bases). The CDR3 consists of 16 residues. The V end was cut by 6 bases, the J end by 5 bases, with 22 bases between. CDR1 is MNHEY, CDR2 SVGEGT, per germline. The CDR3 sequence: CASSPPLRGGSYGYTF. As DNA, the CDR3 is TGTGCCAGCAGCCCGCCGCTCCGGGGGGGCAGTTATGGCTACACCTTC.